The present T cell receptor beta chain was sequenced within a study of regulatory T cells in long-lasting Graves disease (dated by TCRdb to the early 2020s). Notes on the research overall: Newly diagnosed Graves' disease patients had taken antithyroid drugs for less than 3 months. Peripheral blood TCR sequencing and RNA sequencing compared persistent Graves' disease patients with newly diagnosed Graves' disease patients. The study was registered as a clinical trial and conducted in China. A total of around 35 samples underwent TCR sequencing: about 13 from persistent and roughly 20 from newly diagnosed Graves' disease patients. On the study overall, not on this receptor specifically: Peripheral blood alone was examined, since thyroid tissue, which constituted the primary lesion, could not be accessed. Sequencing and analysis were restricted to the TCR beta chain. TRBV28, TRBJ1-2 and TRBJ2-5 were preferentially used in persistent disease, while TRBV20-1 and TRBJ2-1 were favored in newly diagnosed disease. Compared with newly diagnosed patients, persistent Graves' disease patients had lower TCR Shannon entropy and fewer highly expanded clones, which suggests clonal expansion. Persistent patients shared more public clonotypes among themselves (around 2,500) than newly diagnosed patients did (approximately 870). The authors acknowledged the small sample size as a limitation that may reduce accuracy.

There are 13 amino acids in the CDR3, from cysteine to phenylalanine inclusive. Here the CDR3 DNA is all that survives: 39 bases in frame from base 1. Based on the germline V gene, the CDR1 and CDR2 sequences are MNHNS and SASEGT. V drops 6 bases and J drops 0 bases, leaving 6 bases in between. What the time point label conveys for this sample: newly diagnosed GD, antithyroid drugs for less than 3 months. For both TCR sequencing and RNA sequencing, RNA was extracted from PBMCs in TRIzol. The diagnosis of Graves' disease was made according to American Thyroid Association guidelines. Patients for the study were recruited at an endocrinology department in Xi'an, China. Each patient gave approximately 9.7 milliliters of peripheral blood, collected in an EDTA anticoagulant tube. PBMCs were isolated by Ficoll Paque Plus density gradient separation without further T cell sorting. An Agilent 2100 Bioanalyzer and agarose gel were used to check RNA quality, while a NanoDrop 2000 measured RNA concentration.

The library relied on multiplex PCR. The run used an Illumina HiSeq 4000. CDR3 regions were amplified by Arm-PCR with iRepertoire HTBI primers to construct TCR beta libraries. PCR products were gel purified before sequencing. The study's own analysis went as follows. Gene usage analysis of CDR3 amino acid clonotypes relied on the roughly 60 TRBV and about 13 TRBJ segments identified across samples. COPE and FqMerger were used to merge filtered high-quality paired reads into contigs. BLAST was used to align contigs to the IMGT TRBV, TRBD and TRBJ reference genes, and CDR3 was defined following IMGT. Any clonotype with a frequency above 0.1% was classified as a highly expanded clone. Shannon entropy served as the measure of repertoire diversity, while the Gini coefficient captured V-J evenness. Clonotypes shared by more than one individual were considered public. The public reads were reanalyzed by TCRdb: fastp trimming at Q25, MiXCR alignment, in-frame beta chains only. Rows with one shared CDR3 protein collapse into an entry with the most common genes and DNA. The V and J calls and clone size come from TCRdb's table, not from the authors' own analysis. Across this sample there are some 230,000 distinct CDR3 sequences, with 15% to 20% seen only once. In total, the top ten clones hold approximately 24% of the sample.

Many counts were recorded for this clonotype. The target of this receptor is not known. No much larger clone is present one base from it, and per-base qualities are unavailable. This specimen consisted of peripheral blood mononuclear cells (PBMCs), obtained at new diagnosis, from a patient treated with antithyroid drugs. The sequence was obtained from a female donor with Graves disease. The sequence is built from TRBV6-1 and TRBJ1-5; the D gene is not confidently resolved. This receptor has the CDR3 CASRVNSNQPQHF. The bases read TGTGCCAGCAGGGTAAATAGCAATCAGCCCCAGCATTTT.